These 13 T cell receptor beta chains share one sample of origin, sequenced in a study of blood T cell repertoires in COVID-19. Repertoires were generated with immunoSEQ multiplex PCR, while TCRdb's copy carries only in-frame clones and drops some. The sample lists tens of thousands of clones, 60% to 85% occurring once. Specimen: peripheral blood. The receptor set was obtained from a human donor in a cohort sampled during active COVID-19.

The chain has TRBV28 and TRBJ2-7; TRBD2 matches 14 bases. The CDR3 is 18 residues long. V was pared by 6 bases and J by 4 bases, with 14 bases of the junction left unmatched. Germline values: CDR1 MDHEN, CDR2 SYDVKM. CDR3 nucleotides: TGTGCCAGCAGGGCTCAGACTAGCGGGAGGGCCTTAGGGTACGAGCAGTACTTC. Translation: CASRAQTSGRALGYEQYF.

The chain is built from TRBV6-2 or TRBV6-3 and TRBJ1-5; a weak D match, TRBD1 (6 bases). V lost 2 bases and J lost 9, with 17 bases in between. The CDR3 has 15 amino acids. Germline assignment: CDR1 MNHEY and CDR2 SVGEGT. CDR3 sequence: CASSYPQGGGGPQHF. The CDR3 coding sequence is TGTGCCAGCAGTTACCCTCAGGGAGGGGGGGGGCCCCAGCATTTT.

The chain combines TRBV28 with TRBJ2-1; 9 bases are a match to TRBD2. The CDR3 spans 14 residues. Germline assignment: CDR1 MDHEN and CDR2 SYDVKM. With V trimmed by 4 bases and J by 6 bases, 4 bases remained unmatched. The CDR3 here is CASSSGGRANEQFF. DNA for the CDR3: TGTGCCAGCAGTTCGGGCGGGAGGGCCAATGAGCAGTTCTTC.

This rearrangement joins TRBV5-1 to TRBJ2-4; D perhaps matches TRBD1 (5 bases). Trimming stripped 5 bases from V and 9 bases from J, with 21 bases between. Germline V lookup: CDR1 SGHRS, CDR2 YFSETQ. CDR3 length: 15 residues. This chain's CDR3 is CASSQRTDKVSIQYF. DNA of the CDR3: TGCGCCAGCAGTCAACGTACGGACAAAGTGAGCATTCAGTACTTC.

The CDR3 loop is CASSFRRTADNEQFF. The CDR3 coding sequence is TGTGCCAGCAGCTTTCGGAGGACAGCCGACAATGAGCAGTTCTTC. The rearrangement joins TRBV6-5 to TRBJ2-1; a weak D match, TRBD1 (6 bases). CDR3 size: 15 residues. V was cut by 6 bases and J by 5 bases, with 17 bases left in between. Germline V lookup: CDR1 MNHEY, CDR2 SVGAGI.

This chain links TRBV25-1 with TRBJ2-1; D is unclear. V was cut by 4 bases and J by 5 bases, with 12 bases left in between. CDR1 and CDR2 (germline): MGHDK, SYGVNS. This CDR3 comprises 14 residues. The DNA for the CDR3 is TGTGCCAGCAGTGGAGGTATCATAGACAATGAGCAGTTCTTC. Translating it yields CASSGGIIDNEQFF.

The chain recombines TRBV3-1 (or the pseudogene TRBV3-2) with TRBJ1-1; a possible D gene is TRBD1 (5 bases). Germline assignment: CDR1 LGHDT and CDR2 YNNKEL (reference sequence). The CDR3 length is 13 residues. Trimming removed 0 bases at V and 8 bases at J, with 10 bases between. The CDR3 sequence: CASSQDLGLEAFF. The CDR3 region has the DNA TGTGCCAGCAGCCAAGATTTGGGACTAGAAGCTTTCTTT.

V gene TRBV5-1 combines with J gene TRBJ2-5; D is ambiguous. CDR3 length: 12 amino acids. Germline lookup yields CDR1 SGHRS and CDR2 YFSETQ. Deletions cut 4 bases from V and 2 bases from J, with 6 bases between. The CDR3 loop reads CASSQEQETQYF. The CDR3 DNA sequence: TGCGCCAGCAGCCAAGAGCAAGAGACCCAGTACTTC. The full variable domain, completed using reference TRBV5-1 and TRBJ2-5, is KAGVTQTPRYLIKTRGQQVTLSCSPISGHRSVSWYQQTPGQGLQFLFEYFSETQRNKGNFPGRFSGRQFSNSRSEMNVSTLELGDSALYLCASSQEQETQYFGPGTRLLVL.

CDR3 region: CASKTGDFTNEKLFF. CDR3 bases: TGTGCCAGCAAAACAGGGGATTTCACTAATGAAAAACTGTTTTTT. The chain couples TRBV28 to TRBJ1-4; 7 positions match TRBD1. Germline V CDR1 and CDR2: MDHEN, SYDVKM. The CDR3 sequence is 15 residues long. Losses at the gene ends were 7 bases for V and 2 bases for J; bases not matched to a gene: 7.

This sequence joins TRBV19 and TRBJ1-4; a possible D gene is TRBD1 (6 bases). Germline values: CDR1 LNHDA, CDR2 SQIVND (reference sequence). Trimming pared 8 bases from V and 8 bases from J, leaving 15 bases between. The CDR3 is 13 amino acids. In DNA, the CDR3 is TGTGCCAGTTCACGACAGGTACAGGAAAAACTGTTTTTT. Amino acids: CASSRQVQEKLFF. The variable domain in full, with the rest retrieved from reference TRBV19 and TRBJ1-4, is DGGITQSPKYLFRKEGQNVTLSCEQNLNHDAMYWYRQDPGQGLRLIYYSQIVNDFQKGDIAEGYSVSREKKESFPLTVTSAQKNPTAFYLCASSRQVQEKLFFGSGTQLSVL.

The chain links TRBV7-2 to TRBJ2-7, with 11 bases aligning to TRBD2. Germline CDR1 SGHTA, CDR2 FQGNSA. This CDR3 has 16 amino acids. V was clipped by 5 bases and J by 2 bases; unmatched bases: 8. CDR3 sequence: CASSQGGLAVTYEQYF. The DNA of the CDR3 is TGTGCCAGCAGCCAGGGGGGACTAGCGGTTACCTACGAGCAGTACTTC.

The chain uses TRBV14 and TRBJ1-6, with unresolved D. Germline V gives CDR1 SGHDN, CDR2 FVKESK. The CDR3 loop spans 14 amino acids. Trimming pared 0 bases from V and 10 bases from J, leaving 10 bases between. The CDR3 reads CASSQEAKRSPLHF. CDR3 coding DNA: TGTGCCAGCAGCCAAGAAGCTAAACGCTCACCCCTCCACTTT.

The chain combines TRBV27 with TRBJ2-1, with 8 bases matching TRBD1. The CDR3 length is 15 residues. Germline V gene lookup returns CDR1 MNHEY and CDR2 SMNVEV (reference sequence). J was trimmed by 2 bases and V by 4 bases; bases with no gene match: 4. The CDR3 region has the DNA TGTGCCAGCAGTTGGACAGGGTTAGCCTACAATGAGCAGTTCTTC. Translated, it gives CASSWTGLAYNEQFF.